A single sample is the source of the 19 T cell receptor beta chains below, sequenced in a study of vaccination effects on CD4 cells after COVID-19. The antigens for these receptors are not known. CD4+ T cells were isolated after about eleven days of culture. Measured with immunoSEQ multiplex PCR; TCRdb has only the in-frame clones, and not every one. The top ten hold approximately 3% of the sample, which has approximately 58,000 clones, around 80% seen once. Specimen: CD4+ T cells from PBMCs cultured without peptide, collected before COVID-19 vaccination. The receptors were sampled from a human donor who received a COVID-19 vaccine.

The chain links TRBV27 to TRBJ1-4; D is possibly TRBD1 (5 bases). This CDR3 region has 15 residues. Looked up from germline, CDR1 is MNHEY and CDR2 is SMNVEV (reference sequence). V lost 5 bases and J lost 5, with 15 bases in between. The CDR3 nucleotides are TGTGCCAGCAGTCACAGGCGCAATGTAAATGAAAAACTGTTTTTT. This codes for CASSHRRNVNEKLFF.

This clone has just one count. The V and J genes are TRBV5-1 and TRBJ1-1, with D hard to call. This CDR3 is built from 13 residues. In germline, CDR1 is SGHRS, CDR2 YFSETQ. V was clipped by 2 bases and J by 1 base, with 6 bases between them. As DNA, the CDR3 is TGCGCCAGCAGCTTCGTGGAGAACACTGAAGCTTTCTTT. Its translation: CASSFVENTEAFF.

This chain uses TRBV4-1 with TRBJ2-3; 12 nucleotides match TRBD2. Germline lookup yields CDR1 MGHRA and CDR2 YSYEKL. The junction had 2 bases not matched to a gene; V was cut back by 3 bases and J by 7 bases. This CDR3 has 14 amino acids. CDR3 nucleotides: TGCGCCAGCAGCCACGGACTAGCGGGATATACGCAGTATTTT. Encoded protein: CASSHGLAGYTQYF.

This chain joins TRBV5-6 and TRBJ2-3, with 8 bases that match TRBD2. The CDR3 runs to 15 residues. The trim removed 5 bases at V and 5 bases at J, leaving 10 bases unmatched. Germline loops: CDR1 SGHDT, CDR2 YYEEEE. The CDR3 region is CASRRRGGWGDTQYF. CDR3 in DNA: TGTGCCAGCAGGCGACGGGGGGGCTGGGGAGATACGCAGTATTTT.

This sequence joins TRBV6-6 and TRBJ1-4, with D unresolved. The CDR3 length is 16 residues. V was cut by 3 bases and J by 5 bases, with 16 bases left in between. Germline V gene data show CDR1 as MNHNY and CDR2 as SVGAGI (reference sequence). CDR3 nucleotide sequence: TGTGCCAGCAGTTATACCCCTTCGGACGGCAATGAAAAACTGTTTTTT. As protein: CASSYTPSDGNEKLFF.

V gene TRBV29-1 combines with J gene TRBJ1-1, with unresolved D. Germline CDR1 and CDR2: SQVTM and ANQGSEA. The ends were cut back, 6 bases at V and 1 base at J, with 12 bases in the middle. The CDR3 has 13 amino acids. CDR3 DNA: TGCAGCGTGAAGACATCCCCGAACACTGAAGCTTTCTTT. As protein: CSVKTSPNTEAFF.

The chain has TRBV5-8 and TRBJ1-5; no reliable D call. Trimming cost V 0 bases and J 7 bases, with 5 bases left between them. The CDR3 is 12 residues long. Germline CDR1 is SGHTS and CDR2 is YDEGEE. CDR3 sequence: CASSLVGQPQHF. The CDR3 DNA sequence: TGTGCCAGCAGCTTGGTTGGGCAGCCCCAGCATTTT.

The chain links TRBV7-2 to TRBJ2-5; tentative D call: TRBD2 (7 bases). Per germline, CDR1 SGHTA and CDR2 FQGNSA. This CDR3 has 16 amino acids. Between the trimmed V and J ends, which lost 4 bases and 1 base, there was a span of 16 bases. The DNA for the CDR3 is TGTGCCAGCAGCTCCCTCGGAAGGGGGGGCCAAGAGACCCAGTACTTC. Translating it yields CASSSLGRGGQETQYF.

The chain has TRBV27 and TRBJ2-6; possible D gene TRBD1, 7 bases. V dropped 5 bases and J dropped 2 bases, with 16 bases sitting between them. CDR3 size: 17 residues. Looked up from germline, CDR1 is MNHEY and CDR2 is SMNVEV (reference sequence). The CDR3 DNA sequence: TGTGCCAGCAGTCGGGGGCAGGGGGTCACTGGGGCCAACGTCCTGACTTTC. It translates to CASSRGQGVTGANVLTF. The full variable domain, its missing parts supplied by reference TRBV27 and TRBJ2-6, is EAQVTQNPRYLITVTGKKLTVTCSQNMNHEYMSWYRQDPGLGLRQIYYSMNVEVTDKGDVPEGYKVSRKEKRNFPLILESPSPNQTSLYFCASSRGQGVTGANVLTFGAGSRLTVL.

The chain couples TRBV9 to TRBJ1-3; the D gene is possibly TRBD1 (6 bases). Trimming pared 3 bases from V and 1 base from J, leaving 8 bases between. The CDR3 has 14 residues. Germline CDR1 reads SGDLS; CDR2 reads YYNGEE. CDR3 in amino acids: CASSEGGSGNTIYF. The CDR3 bases are TGTGCCAGCAGCGAGGGGGGGTCTGGAAACACCATATATTTT.

The gene calls are TRBV7-3 and TRBJ2-7, with 8 bases identical to TRBD2. In germline, CDR1 is SGHTA, CDR2 FQGTGA. CDR3 length: 15 amino acids. With 7 bases clipped from V and 2 bases from J, the junction kept 10 bases outside the gene matches. The CDR3 loop reads CASTERGGGAYEQYV. For the CDR3, the DNA is TGTGCCAGCACCGAACGGGGGGGCGGAGCCTACGAGCAGTACGTC.

V is TRBV28 and J is TRBJ2-7, with D possibly TRBD2 on 6 matching bases. The V end lost 9 bases, the J end lost 1 base, and 22 bases lay between the germline ends. CDR3 length equals 16 residues. In germline, CDR1 is MDHEN, CDR2 SYDVKM. CDR3 residues: CASKSSSGDLSYEQYV. CDR3 in DNA: TGTGCCAGTAAGTCTTCATCGGGGGACCTGTCCTACGAGCAGTACGTC.

This rearrangement joins TRBV5-4 to TRBJ1-1, with TRBD1 identical over 7 bases. The CDR3 covers 14 residues. The junction had 4 bases not matched to a gene; V was cut back by 5 bases and J by 0 bases. The germline V gene encodes CDR1 SGHNT and CDR2 YYREEE (reference sequence). The DNA of the CDR3 is TGTGCCAGCAGGAGACAGGGATTGAACACTGAAGCTTTCTTT. This encodes CASRRQGLNTEAFF.

This sequence joins TRBV13 and TRBJ1-1; 9 bases match TRBD1. The CDR3 consists of 15 residues. Losses at the gene ends were 4 bases for V and 6 bases for J; bases not matched to a gene: 9. Germline loops: CDR1 PRHDT, CDR2 FYEKMQ (reference sequence). The CDR3 coding sequence is TGTGCCAGCAGCTACAGACAGGGGGTAACGGCTGAAGCTTTCTTT. Protein: CASSYRQGVTAEAFF.

The chain links TRBV4-3 to TRBJ2-5; maybe TRBD1 (5 bases). The germline CDR1 and CDR2 sequences are LGHNA and YSLEER. The length of the CDR3 is 15 residues. The V end was cut by 4 bases, the J end by 7 bases, with 19 bases between. The CDR3 DNA is TGCGCCAGCAGCCGAACCAGGACACCCGGAGTGACCCAGTACTTC. Translating it yields CASSRTRTPGVTQYF.

The chain couples TRBV19 to TRBJ2-5; 15 nucleotides line up with TRBD2. CDR3 length equals 18 residues. With 5 bases clipped from V and 4 bases from J, the junction kept 11 bases outside the gene matches. CDR1 LNHDA and CDR2 SQIVND come from the germline V gene (reference sequence). The CDR3 DNA sequence: TGTGCCAGTAGTGTAGGGACTAGCGGGGGGCCGGGACTAGAGACCCAGTACTTC. This translates into CASSVGTSGGPGLETQYF.

This clone has more than one count but fewer than ten. J is TRBJ1-1 and V is TRBV5-1; D is perhaps TRBD1 (5 bases). The ends were cut back, 5 bases at V and 1 base at J, with 12 bases in the middle. The CDR3 length is 14 residues. Germline V lookup: CDR1 SGHRS, CDR2 YFSETQ. CDR3 sequence: CASRTGTQNTEAFF. The CDR3 DNA reads TGCGCCAGCAGAACCGGGACTCAGAACACTGAAGCTTTCTTT. Supplemented by reference TRBV5-1 and TRBJ1-1, the full variable domain reads KAGVTQTPRYLIKTRGQQVTLSCSPISGHRSVSWYQQTPGQGLQFLFEYFSETQRNKGNFPGRFSGRQFSNSRSEMNVSTLELGDSALYLCASRTGTQNTEAFFGQGTRLTVV.

The V gene is TRBV6-2 or TRBV6-3, the J gene TRBJ1-2; unclear D gene. The CDR3 runs to 14 residues. Germline V gene data show CDR1 as MNHEY and CDR2 as SVGEGT. With 6 bases removed from V and 1 base from J, the gap between germline ends came to 12 bases. CDR3 nucleotide sequence: TGTGCCAGCAGCGACGGGCTACATAACTATGGCTACACCTTC. It encodes CASSDGLHNYGYTF.

The chain couples TRBV12-5 to TRBJ2-6; the D is unclear. V lost 3 bases and J 0 bases, leaving 6 bases between the germline ends. CDR1 LGHNT and CDR2 FRNRAP come from the germline V gene. This CDR3 has 15 amino acids. This CDR3 is CASGLRLSGANVLTF. CDR3 DNA sequence: TGTGCTAGTGGTTTACGTCTCTCTGGGGCCAACGTCCTGACTTTC.